This passage covers 21 T cell receptor beta chains from one sample sequenced in a study of cytomegalovirus exposure and HLA in healthy donors. The PCR had 60 Vbeta and 13 Jbeta primers. Data came from immunoSEQ multiplex PCR; TCRdb stores just in-frame clones and leaves some out. The sample lists 200,000 or so clones, 82% occurring once. Specimen: PBMCs. The receptors shown here come from a boy aged 2-15 years in good health and CMV-seronegative.

About this clone: The identical CDR3 is also encoded by other nucleotide sequences in the sample. The gene calls are TRBV7-6 and TRBJ2-2; 10 bases match TRBD1. The CDR3 sequence is 15 residues long. Germline CDR1 is SGHVS and CDR2 is FNYEAQ. Unmatched junction bases numbered 5, after V lost 5 bases and J lost 5 bases. The CDR3 spells CASSLDRGGTGELFF. Written as DNA, the CDR3 is TGTGCCAGCAGCCTGGACAGGGGGGGGACCGGGGAGCTGTTTTTT.

The CDR3 DNA follows: TGCGCCAGCAGCCAATGGCTGGGCCCCTCTAATTCACCCCTCCACTTT. Residues: CASSQWLGPSNSPLHF. The V and J genes are TRBV4-1 and TRBJ1-6; D not certain. The CDR3 runs to 16 residues. The V end was cut by 2 bases, the J end by 6 bases, with 14 bases between. CDR1 is MGHRA, CDR2 YSYEKL, per germline.

The chain recombines TRBV5-4 with TRBJ2-2, with 7 bases aligning to TRBD1. Germline V gene sequence: CDR1 SGHNT, CDR2 YYREEE (reference sequence). Trimming cost V 3 bases and J 1 base; bases outside gene matches: 12. This CDR3 region has 18 residues. The CDR3 is CASSSATGTVRNTGELFF. The DNA of the CDR3 is TGTGCCAGCAGCTCAGCGACCGGGACAGTCCGGAACACCGGGGAGCTGTTTTTT.

The chain carries TRBV7-9 and TRBJ2-7; perhaps TRBD1 as D (8 bases). The germline CDR1 and CDR2 sequences are SEHNR and FQNEAQ (reference sequence). Deletions cut 5 bases from V and 2 bases from J, with 22 bases between. The CDR3 runs 17 residues. CDR3 region: CASSQRQGNGGTYEQYF. CDR3 DNA: TGTGCCAGCAGCCAGCGACAGGGGAACGGGGGGACCTACGAGCAGTACTTC.

This clone turned up a few times. This chain connects TRBV13 to TRBJ2-3; 8 nucleotides agree with TRBD1. The length of the CDR3 is 15 residues. The trim removed 3 bases at V and 5 bases at J, leaving 7 bases unmatched. Per germline, CDR1 PRHDT and CDR2 FYEKMQ (reference sequence). The CDR3 sequence is CASSLVRGRGDTQYF. DNA for the CDR3: TGTGCCAGCAGCTTGGTCAGGGGGCGGGGAGATACGCAGTATTTT.

The chain employs TRBV19 and TRBJ2-2; 7 nucleotides match TRBD2. The CDR3 covers 15 residues. Germline CDR1 is LNHDA and CDR2 is SQIVND (reference sequence). V lost 4 bases and J lost 2; bases outside the gene matches: 4. The CDR3 reads CASSKTGGNTGELFF. CDR3 bases: TGTGCCAGTAGTAAAACGGGGGGTAACACCGGGGAGCTGTTTTTT.

V usage is TRBV2 and J usage is TRBJ1-3, with 11 bases identical to TRBD1. V was pared by 6 bases and J by 1 base, with 5 bases of the junction left unmatched. The CDR3 has 16 residues. Per germline, CDR1 SNHLY and CDR2 FYNNEI. The DNA for the CDR3 is TGTGCCAGCAGCCTCGGACAGGGGGCGTCTGGAAACACCATATATTTT. It is translated as CASSLGQGASGNTIYF.

The V and J genes are TRBV5-4 and TRBJ2-5, with 7 positions matching TRBD2. This CDR3 is 14 amino acids long. J gave up 1 base and V 4 bases, and 4 bases lay outside the gene matches. Germline V CDR1 and CDR2: SGHNT, YYREEE (reference sequence). The CDR3 DNA sequence: TGTGCCAGCAGCGTCGGGACTACCCAAGAGACCCAGTACTTC. Translating it yields CASSVGTTQETQYF. Full variable domain (remainder filled in from reference TRBV5-4 and TRBJ2-5): ETGVTQSPTHLIKTRGQQVTLRCSSQSGHNTVSWYQQALGQGPQFIFQYYREEENGRGNFPPRFSGLQFPNYSSELNVNALELDDSALYLCASSVGTTQETQYFGPGTRLLVL.

This chain joins TRBV7-2 and TRBJ1-1; perhaps TRBD1 as D (5 bases). V was shortened by 2 bases and J by 1 base, with 14 bases between the two germline ends. CDR3 length equals 16 residues. Germline V gene sequence: CDR1 SGHTA, CDR2 FQGNSA. CDR3 nucleotides: TGTGCCAGCAGCTTAATGGTTCTGGGGCCGAACACTGAAGCTTTCTTT. Translating gives CASSLMVLGPNTEAFF.

V and J are TRBV30 and TRBJ2-1; 12 bases fit TRBD1. From germline, CDR1 is GTSNPN and CDR2 SVGIG (reference sequence). This CDR3 comprises 15 residues. Trimming at V came to 3 bases and at J to 12 bases, leaving 12 bases not matched to a gene. The CDR3 DNA is TGTGCCTGGAGCGGGGACAGGGGGCGGGGGGGCGGGCAGTTCTTC. Protein: CAWSGDRGRGGGQFF.

The chain couples TRBV7-9 to TRBJ2-7; tentatively, D is TRBD1 (5 bases). V shed 2 bases and J shed 4 bases, with 12 bases lying between them. CDR1 is SEHNR, CDR2 FQNEAQ, per germline (reference sequence). CDR3 length: 14 residues. The CDR3 loop reads CASSLSSQGYEQYF. CDR3 in DNA: TGTGCCAGCAGCTTATCCTCGCAGGGTTACGAGCAGTACTTC. Full variable domain (missing parts from reference TRBV7-9 and TRBJ2-7): DTGVSQNPRHKITKRGQNVTFRCDPISEHNRLYWYRQTLGQGPEFLTYFQNEAQLEKSRLLSDRFSAERPKGSFSTLEIQRTEQGDSAMYLCASSLSSQGYEQYFGPGTRLTVT.

The chain carries TRBV11-1 and TRBJ1-2; maybe TRBD1 (5 bases). Germline-derived CDR1 and CDR2 are SGHAT and FQDESV (reference sequence). Trimming took 4 bases from V and 0 from J, leaving 6 bases between them. CDR3 length equals 13 residues. The CDR3: CASSWGANYGYTF. The DNA of the CDR3 is TGTGCCAGCAGCTGGGGGGCTAACTATGGCTACACCTTC.

The chain employs TRBV6-5 and TRBJ1-6, with D perhaps TRBD1 (6 bases). Trimming left V 5 bases short and J 6 bases short, with 14 bases between. The CDR3 spans 15 residues. Germline CDR1 is MNHEY and CDR2 is SVGAGI. The CDR3 nucleotides read TGTGCCAGCAGTCCCGGACAGAACCTTAATTCACCCCTCCACTTT. Protein sequence: CASSPGQNLNSPLHF.

This clone occurred a few times. The genes are TRBV7-9 and TRBJ1-1; D is unresolved. Germline V CDR1 and CDR2: SEHNR, FQNEAQ (reference sequence). V lost 1 base and J lost 2, with 8 bases in between. The CDR3 has 14 residues. The CDR3: CASSLGSINTEAFF. The CDR3 coding sequence is TGTGCCAGCAGCTTAGGATCTATCAACACTGAAGCTTTCTTT.

CDR3 DNA sequence: TGCGCCAGCAGCCAAGATCTAGCCGGACTACCGCACGCAGATACGCAGTATTTT. Translated: CASSQDLAGLPHADTQYF. The rearrangement links TRBV4-1 to TRBJ2-3; D possibly corresponds to TRBD2 (6 bases). The CDR3 loop spans 18 amino acids. CDR1 MGHRA and CDR2 YSYEKL come from the germline V gene. Trimming stripped 0 bases from V and 4 bases from J, with 20 bases between.

The chain is built from TRBV9 and TRBJ2-5, with 10 bases identical to TRBD2. This CDR3 has 18 residues. V shed 0 bases and J 0 bases; nucleotides not matched to a gene: 8. Looked up from germline, CDR1 is SGDLS and CDR2 is YYNGEE. CDR3 sequence (DNA): TGTGCCAGCAGCGTAGGTAGCGGGGGGATTTTGTACCAAGAGACCCAGTACTTC. Translation gives CASSVGSGGILYQETQYF.

The rearrangement links TRBV7-9 to TRBJ2-7, with 8 bases identical to TRBD2. V trimming: 1 base; J trimming: 2 bases; junction bases outside the gene matches: 7. CDR1 is SEHNR and CDR2 is FQNEAQ in the germline V gene (reference sequence). The CDR3 runs 16 residues. The CDR3 coding sequence is TGTGCCAGCAGCTTAGAGGTGGCGGGGGGTCCCTACGAGCAGTACTTC. As protein: CASSLEVAGGPYEQYF. The variable domain in full, completed from reference TRBV7-9 and TRBJ2-7, reads DTGVSQNPRHKITKRGQNVTFRCDPISEHNRLYWYRQTLGQGPEFLTYFQNEAQLEKSRLLSDRFSAERPKGSFSTLEIQRTEQGDSAMYLCASSLEVAGGPYEQYFGPGTRLTVT.

The chain has TRBV10-3 and TRBJ2-3, with 7 bases matching TRBD2. Trimming cost V 4 bases and J 6 bases; bases outside gene matches: 10. The CDR3 is made up of 15 amino acids. The germline CDR1 and CDR2 sequences are ENHRY and SYGVKD. The CDR3 region has the DNA TGTGCCATCAGTGGATCCGGGACTACCAGGGATACGCAGTATTTT. Translation: CAISGSGTTRDTQYF.

The chain links TRBV29-1 to TRBJ1-4, with D tentatively TRBD1 (6 bases). Germline values: CDR1 SQVTM, CDR2 ANQGSEA. The length of the CDR3 is 12 residues. V was cut by 7 bases and J by 7 bases, with 13 bases left in between. CDR3 in amino acids: CSALGRGEKLFF. Here the CDR3 DNA reads TGCAGCGCCTTGGGCAGGGGTGAAAAACTGTTTTTT.

This chain links TRBV2 with TRBJ1-4; maybe TRBD1 (5 bases). Deletions cut 5 bases from V and 4 bases from J, with 11 bases between. The CDR3 totals 14 residues. Germline V gives CDR1 SNHLY, CDR2 FYNNEI. The CDR3 DNA reads as TGTGCCAGCAGTCGACAGCGTAATAATGAAAAACTGTTTTTT. Protein sequence: CASSRQRNNEKLFF.

The V and J genes are TRBV7-2 and TRBJ2-1; TRBD2 is a possible D gene (6 bases). V was pared by 1 base and J by 4 bases, with 11 bases between. The CDR3 is made up of 15 amino acids. Germline-derived CDR1 and CDR2 are SGHTA and FQGNSA. The CDR3 is CASSLGRGPYNEQFF. The CDR3, as DNA: TGTGCCAGCAGCTTAGGGCGGGGACCTTACAATGAGCAGTTCTTC. The full variable domain, its missing parts supplied by reference TRBV7-2 and TRBJ2-1, is GAGVSQSPSNKVTEKGKDVELRCDPISGHTALYWYRQSLGQGLEFLIYFQGNSAPDKSGLPSDRFSAERTGGSVSTLTIQRTQQEDSAVYLCASSLGRGPYNEQFFGPGTRLTVL.